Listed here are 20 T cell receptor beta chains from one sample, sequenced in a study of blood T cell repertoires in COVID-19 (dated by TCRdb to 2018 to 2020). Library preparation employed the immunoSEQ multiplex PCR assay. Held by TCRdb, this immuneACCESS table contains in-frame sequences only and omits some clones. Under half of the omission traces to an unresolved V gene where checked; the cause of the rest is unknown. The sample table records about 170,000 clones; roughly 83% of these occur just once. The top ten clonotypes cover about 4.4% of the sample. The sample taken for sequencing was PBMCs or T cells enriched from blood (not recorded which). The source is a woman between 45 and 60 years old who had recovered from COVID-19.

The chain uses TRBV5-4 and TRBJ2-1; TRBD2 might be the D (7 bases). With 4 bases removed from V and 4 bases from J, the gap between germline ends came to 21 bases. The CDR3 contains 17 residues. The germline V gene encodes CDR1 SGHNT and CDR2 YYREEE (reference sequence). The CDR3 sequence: CASSHGGGTTLYNEQFF. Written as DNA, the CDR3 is TGTGCCAGCAGCCACGGAGGGGGGACTACTCTTTACAATGAGCAGTTCTTC.

CDR3 sequence (DNA): TGTGCCAGCAGCCGGGGATTTCTCGGGGGAAACACCATATATTTT. Its protein is CASSRGFLGGNTIYF. The chain joins TRBV27 to TRBJ1-3; D gene ambiguous. Germline V gene sequence: CDR1 MNHEY, CDR2 SMNVEV (reference sequence). V was trimmed by 6 bases and J by 4 bases, leaving 16 bases between them. The CDR3 spans 15 residues.

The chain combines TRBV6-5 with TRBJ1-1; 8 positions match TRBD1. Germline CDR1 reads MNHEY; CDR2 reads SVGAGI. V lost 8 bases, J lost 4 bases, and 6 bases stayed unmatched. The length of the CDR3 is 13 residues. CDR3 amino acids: CASHRGDSTEAFF. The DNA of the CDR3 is TGTGCCAGCCACAGGGGGGATTCCACTGAAGCTTTCTTT.

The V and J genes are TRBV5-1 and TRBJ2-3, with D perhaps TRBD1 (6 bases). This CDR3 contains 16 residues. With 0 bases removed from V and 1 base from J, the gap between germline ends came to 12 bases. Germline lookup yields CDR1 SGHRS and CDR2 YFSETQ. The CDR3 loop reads CASSLGVGGGTDTQYF. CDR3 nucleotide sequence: TGCGCCAGCAGCTTGGGGGTTGGGGGCGGCACAGATACGCAGTATTTT.

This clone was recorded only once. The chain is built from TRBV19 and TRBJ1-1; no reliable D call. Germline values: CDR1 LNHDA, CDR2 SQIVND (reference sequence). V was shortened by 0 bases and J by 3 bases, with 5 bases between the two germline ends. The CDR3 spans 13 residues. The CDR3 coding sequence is TGTGCCAGTAGTATAGAGAGGGACACTGAAGCTTTCTTT. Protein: CASSIERDTEAFF.

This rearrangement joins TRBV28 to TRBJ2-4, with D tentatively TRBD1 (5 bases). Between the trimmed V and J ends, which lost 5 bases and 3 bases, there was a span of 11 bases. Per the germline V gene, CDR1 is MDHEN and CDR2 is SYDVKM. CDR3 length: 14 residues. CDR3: CASSPARGKNIQYF. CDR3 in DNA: TGTGCCAGCAGTCCCGCTAGGGGCAAAAACATTCAGTACTTC.

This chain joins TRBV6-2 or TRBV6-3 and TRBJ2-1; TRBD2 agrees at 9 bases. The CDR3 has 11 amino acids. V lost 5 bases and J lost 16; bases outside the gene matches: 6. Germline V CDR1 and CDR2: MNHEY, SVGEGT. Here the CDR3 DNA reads TGTGCCAGCAGTATGGGGACTAGCAATTTCTTC. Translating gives CASSMGTSNFF.

The chain's CDR3 is CASSQDLVRGNQPQHF. The CDR3 region has the DNA TGTGCCAGCAGCCAAGATCTGGTGCGAGGGAATCAGCCCCAGCATTTT. The V call is TRBV3-1 (or the pseudogene TRBV3-2), the J call TRBJ1-5, with no clear D. CDR3 size: 16 residues. The germline V and J ends were trimmed by 0 bases and 4 bases, with 13 bases remaining between them. Per germline, CDR1 LGHDT and CDR2 YNNKEL (reference sequence).

The chain's CDR3 is CASSLGSGSRDTQYF. The CDR3 nucleotides read TGTGCCAGCAGTTTAGGTAGCGGGAGTCGAGATACGCAGTATTTT. The rearrangement links TRBV27 to TRBJ2-3; 9 bases are shared with TRBD2. The CDR3 sequence is 15 residues long. The germline gives CDR1 MNHEY, CDR2 SMNVEV (reference sequence). J gave up 5 bases and V 2 bases, and 5 bases lay outside the gene matches.

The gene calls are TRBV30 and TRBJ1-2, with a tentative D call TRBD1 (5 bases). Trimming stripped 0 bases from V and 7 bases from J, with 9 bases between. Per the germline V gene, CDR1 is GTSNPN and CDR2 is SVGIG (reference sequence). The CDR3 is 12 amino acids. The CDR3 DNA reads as TGTGCCTGGAGTGTCGGGGGTGTTGGCTACACCTTC. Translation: CAWSVGGVGYTF. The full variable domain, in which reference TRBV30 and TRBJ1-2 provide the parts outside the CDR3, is SQTIHQWPATLVQPVGSPLSLECTVEGTSNPNLYWYRQAAGRGLQLLFYSVGIGQISSEVPQNLSASRPQDRQFILSSKKLLLSDSGFYLCAWSVGGVGYTFGSGTRLTVV.

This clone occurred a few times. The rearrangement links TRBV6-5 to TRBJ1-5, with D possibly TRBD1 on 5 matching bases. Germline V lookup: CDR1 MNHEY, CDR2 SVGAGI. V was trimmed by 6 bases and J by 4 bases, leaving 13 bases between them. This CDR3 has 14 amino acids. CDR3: CASRTRANNQPQHF. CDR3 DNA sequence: TGTGCCAGCAGGACCAGGGCGAATAATCAGCCCCAGCATTTT.

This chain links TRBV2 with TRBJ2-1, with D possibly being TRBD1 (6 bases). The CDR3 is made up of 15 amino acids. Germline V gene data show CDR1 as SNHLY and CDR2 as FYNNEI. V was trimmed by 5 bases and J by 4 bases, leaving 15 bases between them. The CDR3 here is CASSWTATTYNEQFF. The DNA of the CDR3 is TGTGCCAGCAGTTGGACAGCGACGACTTACAATGAGCAGTTCTTC.

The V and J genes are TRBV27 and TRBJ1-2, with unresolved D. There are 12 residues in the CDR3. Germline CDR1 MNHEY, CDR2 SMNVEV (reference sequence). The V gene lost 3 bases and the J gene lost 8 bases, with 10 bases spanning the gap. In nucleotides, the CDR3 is TGTGCCAGCAGTTTCTCGGGAGGGGGCTACACCTTC. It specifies CASSFSGGGYTF.

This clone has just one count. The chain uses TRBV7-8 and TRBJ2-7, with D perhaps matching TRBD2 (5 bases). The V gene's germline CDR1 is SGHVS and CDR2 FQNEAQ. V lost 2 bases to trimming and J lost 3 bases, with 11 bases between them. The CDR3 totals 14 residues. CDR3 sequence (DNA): TGTGCCAGCAGCTTAAGGGAGTCAGACTACGAGCAGTACGTC. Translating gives CASSLRESDYEQYV.

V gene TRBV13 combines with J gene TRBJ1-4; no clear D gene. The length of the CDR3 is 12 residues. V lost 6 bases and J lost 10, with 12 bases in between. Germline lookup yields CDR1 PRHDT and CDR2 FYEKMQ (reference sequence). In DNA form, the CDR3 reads TGTGCCAGCAGTTTGAGGGTGGGAAAACTGTTTTTT. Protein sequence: CASSLRVGKLFF.

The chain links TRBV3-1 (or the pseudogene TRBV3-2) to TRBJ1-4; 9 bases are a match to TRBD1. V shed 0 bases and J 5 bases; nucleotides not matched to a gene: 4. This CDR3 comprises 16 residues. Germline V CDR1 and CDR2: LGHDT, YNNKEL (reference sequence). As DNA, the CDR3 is TGTGCCAGCAGCCAAGATGCTGGGACAGGGAATGAAAAACTGTTTTTT. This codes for CASSQDAGTGNEKLFF.

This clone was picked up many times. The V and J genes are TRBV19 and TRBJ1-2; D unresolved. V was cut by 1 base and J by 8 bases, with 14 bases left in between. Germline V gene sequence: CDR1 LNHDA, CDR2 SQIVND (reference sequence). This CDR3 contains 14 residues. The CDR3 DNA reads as TGTGCCAGTAGTATAGGTACCGCAACGCGAGGCTACACCTTC. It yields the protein CASSIGTATRGYTF.

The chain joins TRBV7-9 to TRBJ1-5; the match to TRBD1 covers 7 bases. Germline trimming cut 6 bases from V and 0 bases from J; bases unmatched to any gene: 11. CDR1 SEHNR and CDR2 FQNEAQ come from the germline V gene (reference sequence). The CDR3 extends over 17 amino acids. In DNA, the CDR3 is TGTGCCAGCAGTTCGGACAGGAAGGGGGATAGCAATCAGCCCCAGCATTTT. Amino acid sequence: CASSSDRKGDSNQPQHF.

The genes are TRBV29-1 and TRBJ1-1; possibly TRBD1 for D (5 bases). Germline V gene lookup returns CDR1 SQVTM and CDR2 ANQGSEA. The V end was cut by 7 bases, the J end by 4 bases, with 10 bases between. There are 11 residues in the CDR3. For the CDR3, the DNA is TGCAGCGGACAGTCAGTCACTGAAGCTTTCTTT. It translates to CSGQSVTEAFF.

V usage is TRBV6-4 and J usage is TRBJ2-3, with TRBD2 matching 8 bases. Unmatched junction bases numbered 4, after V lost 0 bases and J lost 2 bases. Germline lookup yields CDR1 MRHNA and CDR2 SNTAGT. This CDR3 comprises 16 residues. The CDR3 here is CASSDSRAGDTDTQYF. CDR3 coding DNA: TGTGCCAGCAGTGACTCCAGAGCGGGGGACACAGATACGCAGTATTTT.